Shown below are 14 T cell receptor beta chains from a single sample sequenced in a study of human T cells and chemical hapten exposure. This sample's time point: patch test 2, 6 weeks after DPC sensitization. The sample's treatment: therapeutic diphenylcyclopropenone sensitization with weekly scalp DPC. MiXCR, run by TCRdb on the RACE reads, gives a single entry per CDR3 protein. The table has 330,000 or so distinct CDR3 sequences, over 6% seen once; the top ten hold approximately 5.4%. Sequenced material: whole blood, taken in connection with sensitization to the hapten diphenylcyclopropenone (DPC). These receptors all come from a woman aged 18-29 years with alopecia areata. Some clones in this sample may be carry-over from other donors' samples.

This clonotype was observed at least ten times. V gene TRBV6-5 combines with J gene TRBJ1-6, with 9 bases aligning to TRBD1. Germline CDR1 and CDR2: MNHEY and SVGAGI. This CDR3 has 13 amino acids. Losses at the gene ends were 6 bases for V and 13 bases for J; bases not matched to a gene: 7. CDR3 loop: CASSRDRVKPLHF. The CDR3, as DNA: TGTGCCAGCAGCCGGGACAGGGTAAAGCCCCTCCACTTT.

This clonotype was picked up many times. The rearrangement uses TRBV5-1 and TRBJ1-1, with D unclear. Trimming pared 0 bases from V and 3 bases from J, leaving 12 bases between. Germline V gene sequence: CDR1 SGHRS, CDR2 YFSETQ. The CDR3 contains 15 residues. CDR3 nucleotide sequence: TGCGCCAGCAGCTTGGATGTAGCGCCCCACACTGAAGCTTTCTTT. It specifies CASSLDVAPHTEAFF.

The chain couples TRBV24-1 to TRBJ1-2; possible D gene TRBD1, 5 bases. V shed 7 bases and J shed 3 bases, with 17 bases lying between them. The CDR3 is made up of 15 amino acids. Germline CDR1 and CDR2: KGHDR and SFDVKD. The CDR3 here is CATRTVPRLDYGYTF. DNA for the CDR3: TGTGCCACCAGGACAGTTCCCCGACTAGACTATGGCTACACCTTC.

The rearrangement uses TRBV5-1 and TRBJ2-3; no reliable D call. V was shortened by 2 bases and J by 7 bases, with 11 bases between the two germline ends. This CDR3 is built from 13 residues. Germline V CDR1 and CDR2: SGHRS, YFSETQ. DNA of the CDR3: TGCGCCAGCAGCTTTATTGGCCCGAATACGCAGTATTTT. It codes for CASSFIGPNTQYF.

This clonotype was found many times. This rearrangement joins TRBV9 to TRBJ2-5, with D tentatively TRBD2 (7 bases). Trimming took off 0 bases at V and 0 bases at J, with 21 bases between the two ends. Germline V gives CDR1 SGDLS, CDR2 YYNGEE. The CDR3 has 19 residues. The CDR3, as DNA: TGTGCCAGCAGCGTAGCATCGGGGGGCGCGATACCCAACCAAGAGACCCAGTACTTC. It encodes CASSVASGGAIPNQETQYF.

This chain joins TRBV7-9 and TRBJ1-1, with a weak D call TRBD1 (6 bases). CDR3 length: 13 amino acids. Germline values: CDR1 SEHNR, CDR2 FQNEAQ (reference sequence). V lost 5 bases to trimming and J lost 9 bases, with 16 bases between them. The CDR3 DNA reads as TGTGCCAGCAGCGTTACAGGGCCGGGCCAAGCTTTCTTT. Translated, it gives CASSVTGPGQAFF.

This clonotype was detected many times. At one boundary the junction diverges from the germline segment, which might be a read error. V is TRBV25-1 and J is TRBJ1-6; 8 nucleotides align to TRBD1. The germline CDR1 and CDR2 sequences are MGHDK and SYGVNS. This CDR3 has 14 residues. This CDR3 is CASGDRGDNSPLHF. The CDR3 nucleotides are TGTGCCAGCGGTGACAGGGGTGATAATTCACCCCTCCACTTT.

This clonotype was seen at least ten times. The chain recombines TRBV3-1 with TRBJ1-5; the D gene is possibly TRBD1 (6 bases). Trimming removed 1 base at V and 9 bases at J, with 16 bases between. The CDR3 is 15 amino acids. Per germline, CDR1 LGHDT and CDR2 YNNKEL (reference sequence). The DNA of the CDR3 is TGTGCCAGCAGCCAAGGGTCAGGGGCGGGCTCGCCCCAGCATTTT. This encodes CASSQGSGAGSPQHF.

This clonotype was detected many times. The genes are TRBV6-6 and TRBJ2-5, with no clear D. The ends were cut back, 0 bases at V and 1 base at J, with 6 bases in the middle. The CDR3 has 14 residues. Germline V CDR1 and CDR2: MNHNY, SVGAGI (reference sequence). CDR3 DNA: TGTGCCAGCAGTTACTCGAACAGCCAAGAGACCCAGTACTTC. It translates to CASSYSNSQETQYF.

This clonotype was counted at least ten times. This chain links TRBV5-1 with TRBJ1-4; D call uncertain. The V end lost 7 bases, the J end lost 4 bases, and 14 bases lay between the germline ends. The germline gives CDR1 SGHRS, CDR2 YFSETQ. The CDR3 consists of 14 residues. CDR3 residues: CASCSGMGNEKLFF. In DNA form, the CDR3 reads TGCGCCAGCTGTAGCGGGATGGGTAATGAAAAACTGTTTTTT.

J is TRBJ1-6 and V is TRBV11-2; 12 bases agree with TRBD1. The CDR3 is 19 residues long. The germline CDR1 and CDR2 sequences are SGHAT and FQNNGV. After removal of 5 bases from V and 1 base from J, the junction contained 9 bases not matched to a gene. CDR3 sequence reads: CASSKPGQGALSYNSPLHF. CDR3 in DNA: TGTGCCAGCAGCAAACCGGGACAGGGGGCTCTTTCCTATAATTCACCCCTCCACTTT. Full variable domain (outside the CDR3, taken from reference TRBV11-2 and TRBJ1-6): EAGVAQSPRYKIIEKRQSVAFWCNPISGHATLYWYQQILGQGPKLLIQFQNNGVVDDSQLPKDRFSAERLKGVDSTLKIQPAKLEDSAVYLCASSKPGQGALSYNSPLHFGNGTRLTVT.

In its sample, this clonotype was seen many times. The CDR3 region is CASSFVSGGQETQYF. The CDR3 coding sequence is TGTGCCAGCAGCTTCGTTAGCGGGGGGCAAGAGACCCAGTACTTC. The chain recombines TRBV7-2 with TRBJ2-5, with TRBD2 matching 10 bases. CDR3 size: 15 residues. The V gene's germline CDR1 is SGHTA and CDR2 FQGNSA. The V gene end was trimmed by 3 bases and the J gene end by 2 bases; junction bases not matched to a gene: 3.

This chain's CDR3 is CATSRDWRDRARDTQYF. The CDR3 DNA reads TGTGCCACCAGCAGAGATTGGAGGGACAGGGCACGCGATACGCAGTATTTT. V usage is TRBV15 and J usage is TRBJ2-3, with TRBD1 matching over 9 bases. Germline CDR1 is LNHNV and CDR2 is YYDKDF (reference sequence). This CDR3 contains 17 residues. V lost 0 bases, J lost 6 bases, and 10 bases stayed unmatched.

This clonotype was counted ten times or more. The chain employs TRBV10-3 and TRBJ2-7; D is ambiguous. Germline assignment: CDR1 ENHRY and CDR2 SYGVKD. Trimming shortened V by 5 bases and J by 1 base, and 9 bases separated the two germline ends. The CDR3 contains 13 residues. The CDR3 coding sequence is TGTGCCATCAGTTTTTCAGAGTCCTACGAGCAGTACTTC. Amino acid sequence: CAISFSESYEQYF.